The 24 T cell receptor beta chains given below trace back to one sample, sequenced in a study of T cells after yellow fever vaccination. TCRdb passed the 5' RACE reads through MiXCR, listing each CDR3 protein once. The sample holds 120,000 to 150,000 distinct CDR3 sequences, over 7% seen once. The specimen was CD4+ T cells sorted from PBMCs, collected 5 days after the yellow fever booster vaccination. These receptors all come from a man younger than 45 who received the YFV17D yellow fever vaccine.

The sample holds many counts of this clonotype. The chain links TRBV6-2 or TRBV6-3 to TRBJ2-2; perhaps TRBD1 as D (6 bases). CDR1 and CDR2 from the germline V gene are MNHEY and SVGEGT. This CDR3 is 20 amino acids long. Trimming shortened V by 4 bases and J by 5 bases, and 29 bases separated the two germline ends. This CDR3 reads CASSSTFGQGFKLSTGELFF. The DNA of the CDR3 is TGTGCCAGCAGTTCAACGTTTGGGCAGGGGTTTAAGTTGAGTACCGGGGAGCTGTTTTTT.

Notes on this clonotype: This sequence may be a read error, since a much larger clone differs from it by one base. The genes are TRBV7-9 and TRBJ2-1, with D perhaps TRBD2 (6 bases). CDR3 length equals 15 residues. Trimming left V 5 bases short and J 7 bases short, with 18 bases between. The germline V gene has CDR1 SEHNR and CDR2 FQNEAQ (reference sequence). The CDR3 DNA reads as TGTGCCAGCAGCAACCCGACGGCTAGCGCGAATGAGCAGTTCTTC. It codes for CASSNPTASANEQFF.

The CDR3 here is CASSPPVGARGYTF. CDR3 DNA sequence: TGTGCCAGCTCACCACCGGTGGGGGCGCGGGGCTACACCTTC. This rearrangement joins TRBV18 to TRBJ1-2, with D tentatively TRBD1 (6 bases). From germline, CDR1 is KGHSH and CDR2 LQKENI. The CDR3 spans 14 residues. Trimming removed 0 bases from V and 8 bases from J, with 13 bases in between.

This clonotype was counted at least ten times. The chain employs TRBV5-1 and TRBJ2-5; 7 bases agree with TRBD2. J gave up 5 bases and V 0 bases, and 1 base lay outside the gene matches. CDR3 size: 13 residues. Germline CDR1 reads SGHRS; CDR2 reads YFSETQ. The CDR3 nucleotides are TGCGCCAGCAGCTTGGAACTAGCGGAGACCCAGTACTTC. Translation: CASSLELAETQYF. Filled out from reference TRBV5-1 and TRBJ2-5, the complete variable domain reads KAGVTQTPRYLIKTRGQQVTLSCSPISGHRSVSWYQQTPGQGLQFLFEYFSETQRNKGNFPGRFSGRQFSNSRSEMNVSTLELGDSALYLCASSLELAETQYFGPGTRLLVL.

This clonotype came up many times. This chain uses TRBV27 with TRBJ2-3; TRBD2 aligns across 13 bases. Germline CDR1 and CDR2: MNHEY and SMNVEV (reference sequence). V lost 2 bases and J lost 2; bases outside the gene matches: 16. The length of the CDR3 is 21 residues. The CDR3 here is CASSLTYRGLAGSGNTDTQYF. CDR3 coding DNA: TGTGCCAGCAGTTTAACCTATCGGGGACTAGCGGGAAGTGGGAACACAGATACGCAGTATTTT.

To note about this clonotype: It may be a read error: a sequence one base away is much more abundant. The V gene is TRBV5-1, the J gene TRBJ2-5; D not resolved. CDR1 SGHRS and CDR2 YFSETQ come from the germline V gene. V was shortened by 3 bases and J by 2 bases, with 11 bases between the two germline ends. The CDR3 extends over 14 amino acids. The chain's CDR3 is CASSWQAQQETQYF. The DNA for the CDR3 is TGCGCCAGCAGCTGGCAGGCACAGCAAGAGACCCAGTACTTC.

This clonotype was seen only once. This may arise from a read error, as a much more abundant clone is one base away. The chain joins TRBV5-1 to TRBJ2-7; TRBD1 agrees at 7 bases. Germline trimming cut 2 bases from V and 7 bases from J; bases unmatched to any gene: 6. This CDR3 has 13 amino acids. Germline CDR1 is SGHRS and CDR2 is YFSETQ. The CDR3, as DNA: TGCGCCAGCAGCTTAGGGACAGCGAGGGAGCAGTACTTC. It translates to CASSLGTAREQYF.

On this clonotype: This clone may be a read error of a much larger clone one base away. V gene TRBV23-1 combines with J gene TRBJ2-5, with no clear D. TRBV23-1 is an ORF, with its function uncertain. The CDR3 is made up of 9 amino acids. CDR3 sequence: CASSMDHKF. DNA of the CDR3: TGCGCCAGCTCCATGGACCACAAATTC.

The rearrangement links TRBV19 to TRBJ2-1; D is possibly TRBD2 (5 bases). The germline gives CDR1 LNHDA, CDR2 SQIVND (reference sequence). The CDR3 length is 14 residues. Trimming took 4 bases from V and 2 from J, leaving 9 bases between them. The CDR3, as DNA: TGTGCCAGTAGTAGGGAGACCACCTACAATGAGCAGTTCTTC. This sequence encodes CASSRETTYNEQFF.

The sample holds many counts of this clonotype. The rearrangement links TRBV12-3 or TRBV12-4 to TRBJ2-3; D gene ambiguous. The CDR3 consists of 13 residues. V was trimmed by 6 bases and J by 1 base, leaving 8 bases between them. CDR3 amino acids: CASSPMRTDTQYF. The DNA of the CDR3 is TGTGCCAGCAGCCCAATGCGCACAGATACGCAGTATTTT.

This clonotype was seen repeatedly, ten times or more. The chain has TRBV6-5 and TRBJ1-5; D is unresolved. CDR3 length: 14 amino acids. V lost 6 bases, J lost 1 base, and 10 bases lay in between. Germline values: CDR1 MNHEY, CDR2 SVGAGI. This chain's CDR3 is CASRSNLSNQPQHF. The DNA for the CDR3 is TGTGCCAGCAGAAGCAATCTGAGCAATCAGCCCCAGCATTTT.

This clonotype was observed at least ten times. CDR3 in amino acids: CATSRQGHDTEAFF. Written as DNA, the CDR3 is TGTGCCACCAGCAGACAGGGCCATGACACTGAAGCTTTCTTT. The chain carries TRBV15 and TRBJ1-1; perhaps TRBD1 as D (5 bases). The CDR3 length is 14 residues. Trimming removed 2 bases from V and 3 bases from J, with 10 bases in between. Germline loops: CDR1 LNHNV, CDR2 YYDKDF (reference sequence).

This clonotype was counted at least ten times. The chain couples TRBV20-1 to TRBJ2-7, with TRBD2 identical over 9 bases. The CDR3 has 13 amino acids. The trim removed 5 bases at V and 6 bases at J, leaving 8 bases unmatched. CDR1 and CDR2 (germline): DFQATT, SNEGSKA (reference sequence). CDR3 residues: CSAERAGGSEQYF. CDR3 coding DNA: TGCAGTGCTGAAAGAGCGGGGGGCTCCGAGCAGTACTTC.

The chain recombines TRBV4-2 with TRBJ2-5; 8 bases map to TRBD2. V lost 0 bases and J lost 7; bases outside the gene matches: 4. Germline V gene sequence: CDR1 LGHNA, CDR2 YNFKEQ. CDR3 length: 14 amino acids. The chain's CDR3 is CASSQERSGRTQYF. In DNA form, the CDR3 reads TGTGCCAGCAGCCAAGAAAGAAGCGGGAGGACCCAGTACTTC.

This clonotype was observed many times. The V gene is TRBV12-3 or TRBV12-4, the J gene TRBJ1-5, with TRBD1 identical over 8 bases. V was pared by 6 bases and J by 0 bases, with 7 bases of the junction left unmatched. This CDR3 has 16 residues. The CDR3 DNA reads as TGTGCCAGCAGCCAACGACAGGGGATTAGCAATCAGCCCCAGCATTTT. Translating gives CASSQRQGISNQPQHF.

The chain's CDR3 is CSALGVRNEQFF. CDR3 bases: TGCAGTGCTCTGGGGGTACGGAATGAGCAGTTCTTC. The rearrangement joins TRBV20-1 to TRBJ2-1; D may match TRBD1 or TRBD2 (5 bases each). The ends were cut back, 5 bases at V and 7 bases at J, with 12 bases in the middle. CDR1 is DFQATT, CDR2 SNEGSKA, per germline (reference sequence). This CDR3 region has 12 residues.

CDR3 region: CSAQARVGSETQYF. DNA of the CDR3: TGCAGTGCTCAGGCGAGGGTTGGGTCAGAGACCCAGTACTTC. This chain links TRBV20-1 with TRBJ2-5; perhaps TRBD2 as D (5 bases). Germline CDR1 and CDR2: DFQATT and SNEGSKA (reference sequence). Trimming cost V 5 bases and J 4 bases, with 17 bases left between them. This CDR3 region has 14 residues.

Many counts were recorded for this clonotype. This chain joins TRBV6-1 and TRBJ2-1, with 9 bases identical to TRBD2. V lost 5 bases and J lost 8; bases outside the gene matches: 10. The CDR3 is made up of 15 amino acids. Germline V lookup: CDR1 MNHNS, CDR2 SASEGT. This CDR3 is CASSSGSGRFHEQFF. In nucleotides, the CDR3 is TGTGCCAGCAGTAGCGGTAGCGGGAGATTTCATGAGCAGTTCTTC.

As to this clonotype: This may be a read error, as it is one base from a much larger clone. The rearrangement joins TRBV7-2 to TRBJ2-1, with 7 bases fitting TRBD1. From germline, CDR1 is SGHTA and CDR2 FQGNSA. The ends lost 4 bases at V and 9 bases at J; junction bases unmatched: 9. This CDR3 comprises 14 residues. This CDR3 reads CASSSSTGTGEQFF. The CDR3, as DNA: TGTGCCAGCAGCTCTTCGACAGGGACGGGTGAGCAGTTCTTC.

This clonotype was observed many times. The chain employs TRBV7-2 and TRBJ2-5, with 8 nucleotides matching TRBD2. CDR3 length: 14 residues. Trimming at V came to 6 bases and at J to 4 bases, leaving 7 bases not matched to a gene. Per germline, CDR1 SGHTA and CDR2 FQGNSA. CDR3: CASRKRELLETQYF. The DNA of the CDR3 is TGTGCCAGCAGGAAGCGGGAGCTATTAGAGACCCAGTACTTC.

This clonotype was counted many times. This chain uses TRBV6-5 with TRBJ2-2, with D unclear. The V gene lost 2 bases and the J gene lost 2 bases, with 9 bases spanning the gap. Germline CDR1 and CDR2: MNHEY and SVGAGI. The CDR3 has 15 amino acids. In nucleotides, the CDR3 is TGTGCCAGCAGTTACGACGGATCCAACACCGGGGAGCTGTTTTTT. Protein product: CASSYDGSNTGELFF.

This clonotype was found many times. This chain joins TRBV7-2 and TRBJ2-3; D not resolved. V dropped 5 bases and J dropped 0 bases, with 9 bases sitting between them. Germline V gene data show CDR1 as SGHTA and CDR2 as FQGNSA. This CDR3 contains 14 residues. For the CDR3, the DNA is TGTGCCAGCAGCCGGCAAGCTAGCACAGATACGCAGTATTTT. Translated, it gives CASSRQASTDTQYF.

The chain employs TRBV5-1 and TRBJ2-3, with D unresolved. The CDR3 sequence is 13 residues long. Trimming left V 7 bases short and J 2 bases short, with 11 bases between. Germline CDR1 SGHRS, CDR2 YFSETQ. Written as DNA, the CDR3 is TGCGCCAGCGGCCTAGACCCCACAGATACGCAGTATTTT. This translates into CASGLDPTDTQYF.

This clonotype was detected ten times or more. The chain couples TRBV6-1 to TRBJ2-1, with a tentative D call TRBD2 (6 bases). Germline CDR1 reads MNHNS; CDR2 reads SASEGT. V was trimmed by 7 bases and J by 8 bases, leaving 18 bases between them. The CDR3 totals 14 residues. The chain's CDR3 is CASTPGGLGDEQFF. Written as DNA, the CDR3 is TGTGCCAGCACCCCTGGAGGGCTTGGGGATGAGCAGTTCTTC.